The clone carrying this T cell receptor beta chain has ten or more counts. The antigen is undetermined. As the method for making TCR beta libraries, quantitative 5'-RACE with molecular barcodes was used. From the 5' RACE reads, TCRdb called clonotypes with MiXCR, one entry per CDR3 protein. The sample yields roughly 490,000 distinct CDR3 sequences, approximately 5.3% seen once. These data are taken from a study of CD8 T cells in ankylosing spondylitis. CDR3 length equals 17 residues. Germline CDR1 reads SGHRS; CDR2 reads YFSETQ. V dropped 3 bases and J dropped 0; count of bases not matched to a gene: 4. Points from the study as a whole: It appeared that ankylosing spondylitis blood was characterized by a TCR beta motif of about eight highly homologous variants. Certain motif variants had earlier appeared in reactive arthritis synovial fluid and blood. There was reportedly significant enrichment of clones that were disease-linked in matched ankylosing spondylitis synovial fluid. Disease-linked clones bore a CD8+ phenotype, appearing relatively rarely in peripheral blood.

The rearrangement links TRBV5-1 to TRBJ1-6; 9 bases are a match to TRBD1. Material for sequencing was blood, either unsorted or a sorted T cell fraction (not recorded which). This TCR came from a male donor with ankylosing spondylitis. This CDR3 is CASSSGQGGSYNSPLHF. In DNA, the CDR3 is TGCGCCAGCAGCTCGGGACAGGGTGGCTCCTATAATTCACCCCTCCACTTT.